This T cell receptor beta chain was retrieved from a study of shared clonotypes between healthy human individuals. The overall study: In total, the donors were two women and a few men aged 18 to 49. Used for every donor were three CD4 naive, three CD4 memory, two CD8 naive and one CD8 memory plate.

The method was immunoSEQ multiplex PCR; TCRdb's version includes in-frame clones alone and lacks a portion of them. Of about 1,900,000 clones in the sample, approximately 95% were seen once. CD45RO-negative, CCR7-selected cells formed the naive CD8 fraction, which excluded terminally differentiated effector memory CD45RA+ cells. Donors included only healthy HIV-negative adults lacking recent acute infections or vaccinations. Caucasian adults residing in Nashville, Tennessee made up all the donors. The CDR3 is 16 residues long. The germline gives CDR1 MGHRA, CDR2 YSYEKL. V lost 0 bases, J lost 4 bases, and 14 bases lay in between.

This receptor was identified in a man in his late teens or twenties in good health. The specimen sequenced was naive CD8+ T cells sorted from blood. V usage is TRBV4-1 and J usage is TRBJ2-3, with TRBD2 as a possible D gene (5 bases). The CDR3 DNA reads TGCGCCAGCAGCCAAGATGCCGGGCTAGCAGCAGATACGCAGTATTTT. Translated, it gives CASSQDAGLAADTQYF.